These 10 T cell receptor beta chains were all obtained from the same sample, sequenced in a study of CD8 T cells in ankylosing spondylitis. Findings and caveats of the study: Seemingly characteristic of ankylosing spondylitis blood was a TCR beta motif consisting of roughly 8 highly homologous variants.

From the 5' RACE reads, TCRdb called clonotypes with MiXCR, one entry per CDR3 protein. The sample shows about 200,000 distinct CDR3 sequences, roughly 6.6% of them seen only once. The antigens these receptors bind are not known. Specimen: blood, either unsorted or a sorted T cell fraction (not recorded which). The receptors stem from a male donor with ankylosing spondylitis.

The genes are TRBV7-2 and TRBJ2-7; D unresolved. V lost 1 base to trimming and J lost 4 bases, with 11 bases between them. Germline lookup yields CDR1 SGHTA and CDR2 FQGNSA. The CDR3 runs 14 residues. CDR3 region: CASSLVTAWYEQYF. CDR3 coding DNA: TGTGCCAGCAGCTTAGTAACAGCTTGGTACGAGCAGTACTTC.

This clonotype has only a few counts. The chain is built from TRBV20-1 and TRBJ2-7, with 10 bases lining up with TRBD1. This CDR3 has 13 amino acids. The germline V gene encodes CDR1 DFQATT and CDR2 SNEGSKA (reference sequence). Germline trimming cut 4 bases from V and 4 bases from J; bases unmatched to any gene: 4. The CDR3 spells CSAKGQGLYEQYF. The CDR3 DNA reads as TGCAGTGCTAAGGGACAGGGGCTATACGAGCAGTACTTC.

This clonotype has at least ten counts. This sequence joins TRBV28 and TRBJ2-3; D may correspond to TRBD1 or TRBD2 (6 bases each). V lost 7 bases and J 1 base, leaving 15 bases between the germline ends. The germline CDR1 and CDR2 sequences are MDHEN and SYDVKM. CDR3 size: 15 residues. The CDR3 bases are TGTGCCAGCACCGGGGGCCTCATCGGCACAGATACGCAGTATTTT. It is translated as CASTGGLIGTDTQYF. Using reference TRBV28 and TRBJ2-3 for the parts outside the CDR3, the full variable domain is DVKVTQSSRYLVKRTGEKVFLECVQDMDHENMFWYRQDPGLGLRLIYFSYDVKMKEKGDIPEGYSVSREKKERFSLILESASTNQTSMYLCASTGGLIGTDTQYFGPGTRLTVL.

V usage is TRBV18 and J usage is TRBJ2-1, with D tentatively TRBD1 (5 bases). The V end lost 3 bases, the J end lost 5 bases, and 11 bases lay between the germline ends. The CDR3 is 14 amino acids. Germline values: CDR1 KGHSH, CDR2 LQKENI. For the CDR3, the DNA is TGTGCCAGCTCACCGGGGCTTCCCAACAATGAGCAGTTCTTC. It specifies CASSPGLPNNEQFF. Together with reference TRBV18 and TRBJ2-1, the CDR3 gives the full variable domain: NAGVMQNPRHLVRRRGQEARLRCSPMKGHSHVYWYRQLPEEGLKFMVYLQKENIIDESGMPKERFSAEFPKEGPSILRIQQVVRGDSAAYFCASSPGLPNNEQFFGPGTRLTVL.

This clonotype was seen repeatedly, ten times or more. Compared with germline, one end of the junction differs, possibly owing to a read error. The chain joins TRBV10-3 to TRBJ1-4; tentative D call: TRBD1 (5 bases). The CDR3 is 14 amino acids. Germline-derived CDR1 and CDR2 are ENHRY and SYGVKD. CDR3 DNA: TGCGCCATCAGTGAAGGGGTGGTTGGCGAAAAACTGTTTTTT. Protein: CAISEGVVGEKLFF.

In its sample, this clonotype was seen a few times. The chain recombines TRBV27 with TRBJ2-3; 8 nucleotides align to TRBD2. This CDR3 is built from 12 residues. The V segment lost 7 bases and the J segment 8 bases; nucleotides outside the gene matches: 5. In germline, CDR1 is MNHEY, CDR2 SMNVEV (reference sequence). CDR3 sequence (DNA): TGTGCCAGCATCTCGGGAGGGTCTACGCAGTATTTT. It is translated as CASISGGSTQYF.

The chain is built from TRBV6-1 and TRBJ2-7; 8 positions match TRBD1. The V gene's germline CDR1 is MNHNS and CDR2 SASEGT. J was trimmed by 4 bases and V by 7 bases; bases with no gene match: 9. The CDR3 consists of 14 residues. The CDR3 DNA is TGTGCCAGCACCACCGGGACAGGCCATTACGAGCAGTACTTC. Protein sequence: CASTTGTGHYEQYF.

CDR3 bases: TGTGCCAGCAGCTTAGTGGCCATAAGCATTCAGTACTTC. As protein: CASSLVAISIQYF. The V gene is TRBV11-2, the J gene TRBJ2-4; D unresolved. The CDR3 spans 13 residues. Germline-derived CDR1 and CDR2 are SGHAT and FQNNGV. V lost 1 base and J 9 bases, leaving 10 bases between the germline ends. Combining the CDR3 with reference TRBV11-2 and TRBJ2-4 gives the whole variable domain EAGVAQSPRYKIIEKRQSVAFWCNPISGHATLYWYQQILGQGPKLLIQFQNNGVVDDSQLPKDRFSAERLKGVDSTLKIQPAKLEDSAVYLCASSLVAISIQYFGAGTRLSVL.

This clonotype was seen a handful of times. The chain employs TRBV6-2 or TRBV6-3 and TRBJ2-7; no definite D call. The CDR3 consists of 11 residues. V was cut by 5 bases and J by 3 bases, with 5 bases left in between. Looked up from germline, CDR1 is MNHEY and CDR2 is SVGEGT. The CDR3 region has the DNA TGTGCCAGCAGTGCCTTCTACGAGCAGTACTTC. It specifies CASSAFYEQYF.

In this sample, this clonotype turned up many times. The chain carries TRBV5-1 and TRBJ2-7, with D perhaps TRBD1 (5 bases). From germline, CDR1 is SGHRS and CDR2 YFSETQ. The CDR3 totals 13 residues. V dropped 4 bases and J dropped 4 bases, with 12 bases sitting between them. CDR3: CASSPRGPYEQYF. CDR3 DNA: TGCGCCAGCAGCCCTAGGGGCCCGTACGAGCAGTACTTC. The full variable domain, completed using reference TRBV5-1 and TRBJ2-7, is KAGVTQTPRYLIKTRGQQVTLSCSPISGHRSVSWYQQTPGQGLQFLFEYFSETQRNKGNFPGRFSGRQFSNSRSEMNVSTLELGDSALYLCASSPRGPYEQYFGPGTRLTVT.